A selection of T cell receptor beta chains follows, all from one sample in a study of OX40 agonist ivuxolimab in advanced cancers. Here immunoSEQ multiplex PCR was the method, and the copy in TCRdb shows in-frame clones only, minus some. Of 92,000 or so clones in the sample, more than 80% are singletons; the top ten hold approximately 6.3%. The sample was CD4+ or CD8+ T cells sorted from blood, taken in a trial of the OX40 agonist ivuxolimab. The receptors were sampled from an adult with an advanced solid tumor such as melanoma, head and neck, liver or kidney cancer. Both conserved end residues are part of each CDR3. The D gene is left open where the match is weak. A row's size may be missing; if present it is once, few, many or a size class.

- | TRBJ1-4 | - | TRBV27 | TGTGCCAGCAGCATATGGGGGTCTAATGAAAAACTGTTTTTT | CASSIWGSNEKLFF
- | TRBJ1-1 | - | TRBV18 | TGTGCCAGCTCACCCCCGGGGGCCACTGAAGCTTTCTTT | CASSPPGATEAFF
- | TRBJ1-4 | - | TRBV7-9 | TGTGCCAGCCGCACAGGATATGAAAAACTGTTTTTT | CASRTGYEKLFF
- | TRBJ1-1 | - | TRBV11-1 | TGTGCCAGCAGCTTAGGATCGACCGAGAACACTGAAGCTTTCTTT | CASSLGSTENTEAFF
- | TRBJ2-1 | TRBD2 | TRBV7-3 | TGTGCCAGCAGCTCACGGACTAGCGGGGGGTTGCAGTTCTTC | CASSSRTSGGLQFF
- | TRBJ2-3 | - | TRBV7-2 | TGTGCCAGCAGCTTCGTGGTAGCGGGCACAGATACGCAGTATTTT | CASSFVVAGTDTQYF
once | TRBJ1-2 | - | TRBV18 | TGTGCCAGCTCACCCTCTCTCAGTAGCTATGGCTACACCTTC | CASSPSLSSYGYTF
- | TRBJ2-4 | TRBD1 | TRBV11-2 | TGTGCTAGCAGCCAGACCGGGACAGGGGGGTACATTCAGTACTTC | CASSQTGTGGYIQYF
once | TRBJ1-1 | - | TRBV27 | TGTGCCAGCAGTCCAATTATGAACACTGAAGCTTTCTTT | CASSPIMNTEAFF
- | TRBJ2-7 | TRBD2 | TRBV2 | TGTGCCAGCAGTGCAAGACCTAGCGGGAGGGTGGACGAGCAGTACTTC | CASSARPSGRVDEQYF
- | TRBJ2-3 | TRBD2 | TRBV30 | TGTGCCTGGGGGCTCGTCAGGACTAGCGGGAGGCCCGGCCCTCGCACAGATACGCAGTATTTT | CAWGLVRTSGRPGPRTDTQYF
- | TRBJ2-3 | TRBD2 | TRBV7-2 | TGTGCCAGCAGCTTTAGCGGGAGCTCAGATACGCAGTATTTT | CASSFSGSSDTQYF
- | TRBJ1-1 | - | TRBV18 | TGTGCCAGCTCACCACGCGTCGGGTTCCAGAACACTGAAGCTTTCTTT | CASSPRVGFQNTEAFF
- | TRBJ2-5 | - | TRBV21-1 | TGTGCCAGCAGCAACCCCGAACAGACCCAGTACTTC | CASSNPEQTQYF
- | TRBJ2-4 | - | TRBV11-2 | TGTGCCAGCAGCCTACTAGTCTCCGCCAAAAACATTCAGTACTTC | CASSLLVSAKNIQYF
- | TRBJ1-5 | TRBD1 | TRBV9 | TGTGCCAGCAGCGTCCAGGGGGATCAGCCCCAGCATTTT | CASSVQGDQPQHF
- | TRBJ2-7 | TRBD2 | TRBV7-6 | TGTGCCAGCAGCCTGACTAGCGGGGACTCCTACGAGCAGTACTTC | CASSLTSGDSYEQYF
- | TRBJ2-7 | - | TRBV7-2 | TGTGCCAGCAGCTTAGGGTCGGCTTCCTACGAGCAGTACTTC | CASSLGSASYEQYF
few | TRBJ2-7 | - | TRBV6-1 | TGTGCCAGCAGTGAGGGGAGCCAGGGGTCGTTGGAGCAGTACTTC | CASSEGSQGSLEQYF
- | TRBJ1-2 | - | TRBV6-1 | TGTGCCAGCAGTGGTCGCTTAAACTATGGCTACACCTTC | CASSGRLNYGYTF
- | TRBJ2-2 | TRBD2 | TRBV6-4 | TGTGCCAGCAGTGACCGGCGGGGGGAATCCGCCGGGGAGCTGTTTTTT | CASSDRRGESAGELFF
- | TRBJ2-7 | - | TRBV7-6 | TGTGCCAGCAGCAAACAGGGACTGGGGACATCCTACGAGCAGTACTTC | CASSKQGLGTSYEQYF
- | TRBJ2-2 | - | TRBV28 | TGTGCCAGCAGTTTATGCGGTAAGGGGCCGAACGGGGAGCTGTTTTTT | CASSLCGKGPNGELFF
few | TRBJ2-1 | - | TRBV4-3 | TGCGCCAGCAGCCAAGGTTGGCCGGACAGTGCGCCTAATGAGCAGTTCTTC | CASSQGWPDSAPNEQFF
- | TRBJ2-7 | TRBD2 | TRBV5-1 | TGCGCCAGCAGAGTGGAGACTAGCGGGAGTGTCTACGAGCAGTACTTC | CASRVETSGSVYEQYF
- | TRBJ2-3 | - | TRBV19 | TGTGCCAGTAGCCTGGATCTAAGCACAGATACGCAGTATTTT | CASSLDLSTDTQYF
- | TRBJ1-3 | - | TRBV6-5 | TGTGCCAGCAGTGGGAGGGGTCCTGGAAACACCATATATTTT | CASSGRGPGNTIYF
- | TRBJ1-1 | TRBD1 | TRBV19 | TGTGCCAGTAGCATGGACAGGGGGGTTACTGAAGCTTTCTTT | CASSMDRGVTEAFF
- | TRBJ2-1 | - | TRBV21-1 | TGTGCCAGCAGCAACCGGAAGTTCTTC | CASSNRKFF
- | TRBJ1-1 | - | TRBV9 | TGTGCCAGCAGCGTAACAGCTAACACTGAAGCTTTCTTT | CASSVTANTEAFF
- | TRBJ1-2 | TRBD1 | TRBV19 | TGTGCCAGTAGTATAGACGGGACAGGGGGCAGCTATGGCTACACCTTC | CASSIDGTGGSYGYTF
- | TRBJ1-2 | TRBD1 | TRBV7-2 | TGTGCCAGCAGCACAGGGGCCCAGGGAAGGTATGGCTACACCTTC | CASSTGAQGRYGYTF